These T cell receptor beta chains were read from a single sample in a study of T cell repertoires in ileal Crohn's disease. Method: immunoSEQ multiplex PCR; TCRdb's copy keeps in-frame clones and lacks some. The sample has approximately 13,000 clones, roughly 80% seen once; the top ten hold 4.5%. Input material: ileal tissue. These receptors were obtained from an adult with Crohn's disease. Each CDR3 is given with its conserved first and last residue. Each record gives: V gene, clone size, D gene, J gene, CDR3 DNA, CDR3 protein. A D gene is named only where the DNA matches it firmly. Clone size is stated in some rows and not others, as once, few, many or a class when expanded.

>TRBV5-1|-|TRBD2|TRBJ2-1
TGCGCCAGCAGCTTGTTCGCAGGGACTACCTACAATGAGCAGTTCTTC
CASSLFAGTTYNEQFF
>TRBV10-3|-|-|TRBJ1-1
TGTGCCATCAGTGAGTCCGGCGGGGTTGAAGCTTTCTTT
CAISESGGVEAFF
>TRBV5-6|-|-|TRBJ1-1
TGTGCCAGCAGCTTGGGGGCACAGATGGAAGCTTTCTTT
CASSLGAQMEAFF
>TRBV18|few|TRBD2|TRBJ2-2
TGTGCCAGCTCCCCCCAGCGGGGTGACACCGGGGAGCTGTTTTTT
CASSPQRGDTGELFF
>TRBV5-1|-|TRBD2|TRBJ2-3
TGCGCCAGCAGCTTGGGACTAGCGGGGGCACAAGATACGCAGTATTTT
CASSLGLAGAQDTQYF
>TRBV4-2|few|-|TRBJ2-5
TGTGCCAGCAGCCAAGCACACCAGGGGCAAGAGACCCAGTACTTC
CASSQAHQGQETQYF
>TRBV18|few|TRBD1|TRBJ2-3
TGTGCCAGCTCCCTCCAGGGGGGCACAGATACGCAGTATTTT
CASSLQGGTDTQYF
>TRBV2|-|-|TRBJ1-2
TGTGCCAGCGGTCGAGCCCTGGGCTACACCTTC
CASGRALGYTF
>TRBV2|medium-sized|-|TRBJ2-5
TGTGCCAGCACGGCGGAGGCGTGGGAGACCCAGTACTTC
CASTAEAWETQYF
>TRBV27|-|TRBD1|TRBJ2-7
TGTGCCAGCAGGAGACAGGGGGACTCCTACGAGCAGTACTTC
CASRRQGDSYEQYF
>TRBV6-6|-|-|TRBJ2-7
TGTGCCAGCAGTTACTTAACAGGGTCCTACGAGCAGTACTTC
CASSYLTGSYEQYF
>TRBV18|-|TRBD1|TRBJ1-1
TGTGCCAGCTCACCGAACGGACAGGGGCTCAACACTGAAGCTTTCTTT
CASSPNGQGLNTEAFF
>TRBV7-2|-|-|TRBJ1-5
TGTGCCAGCAGCTTATTCATTGGGGGCGATCAGCCCCAGCATTTT
CASSLFIGGDQPQHF
>TRBV7-6|few|TRBD1|TRBJ2-7
TGTGCCCTCAGCAGGGGGTCGTTAACCTACGAGCAGTACTTC
CALSRGSLTYEQYF
>TRBV5-4|-|TRBD2|TRBJ2-3
TGTGCCAGCAGCTTGGGGCTAGCGGGGGGCCGCGGGGATACGCAGTATTTT
CASSLGLAGGRGDTQYF
>TRBV5-1|-|-|TRBJ2-1
TGCGCCAGCAGCAGAACCGCGGGGTATATTGAGCAGTTCTTC
CASSRTAGYIEQFF
>TRBV18|-|TRBD1|TRBJ1-1
TGTGCCAGCTCACCTCTACGGACAGGGAGGATGTACACTGAAGCTTTCTTT
CASSPLRTGRMYTEAFF
>TRBV5-5|-|-|TRBJ1-6
TGTGCCAGCAGCCGAGCAGGCAGCTCCTATAATTCACCCCTCCACTTT
CASSRAGSSYNSPLHF